Sequencing of this T cell receptor beta chain was carried out in a study of cytomegalovirus exposure and HLA in healthy donors. On this clone: Its specificity is not known.

The CDR3 loop spans 14 amino acids. From germline, CDR1 is GTSNPN and CDR2 SVGIG (reference sequence). V lost 0 bases, J lost 0 bases, and 8 bases lay in between. Study results and caveats: Compared with the approximately 670-donor mean, an Asian-associated ancestry cluster reportedly had fewer N-insertions, according to a later analysis. The study reported that TCR beta sequences accurately predicted HLA-A and HLA-B alleles in most subjects. There were some public TCRs occurring in many donors, but most TCR sequences were rare. Sequencing probably produced one cluster of sequence variants that were highly shared.

PCR primers comprised 60 Vbeta and 13 Jbeta primers. TCRdb keeps only in-frame clones here, not all; method: immunoSEQ multiplex PCR. The sample has 140,000 to 150,000 clones, roughly 75% seen once. The specimen sequenced was PBMCs. This chain joins TRBV30 and TRBJ1-1, with unresolved D. The TCR sequence derives from a female donor in good health and CMV-seronegative. The DNA of the CDR3 is TGTGCCTGGAGTGTTTGGGCCATGAACACTGAAGCTTTCTTT. This encodes CAWSVWAMNTEAFF. Variable domain in full (rest from reference TRBV30 and TRBJ1-1): SQTIHQWPATLVQPVGSPLSLECTVEGTSNPNLYWYRQAAGRGLQLLFYSVGIGQISSEVPQNLSASRPQDRQFILSSKKLLLSDSGFYLCAWSVWAMNTEAFFGQGTRLTVV.